This entry lists 9 T cell receptor beta chains sequenced from one sample in a study of OX40 agonist ivuxolimab in advanced cancers. Repertoires were generated with immunoSEQ multiplex PCR, while TCRdb's copy carries only in-frame clones and drops some. Found here are some 38,000 clones, around nine tenths of them singletons; the top ten hold 0.5% to 0.65%. The source was CD4+ or CD8+ T cells sorted from blood, collected in a trial of the OX40 agonist ivuxolimab. The source is an adult with an advanced solid tumor such as melanoma, head and neck, liver or kidney cancer.

The chain uses TRBV23-1 and TRBJ1-5, with 11 nucleotides matching TRBD1. Being an ORF, TRBV23-1 has a function that is uncertain. V was clipped by 0 bases and J by 2 bases; unmatched bases: 9. The CDR3 length is 19 residues. As DNA, the CDR3 is TGCGCCAGCAGTCAATCGGGGACAGGGGGTAAAATCGGCAATCAGCCCCAGCATTTT. Encoded protein: CASSQSGTGGKIGNQPQHF.

This clone was seen just once. The chain carries TRBV6-1 and TRBJ1-2; D gene uncertain. The germline gives CDR1 MNHNS, CDR2 SASEGT. The CDR3 is 15 amino acids. Trimming shortened V by 10 bases and J by 10 bases, and 28 bases separated the two germline ends. The CDR3 spells CATRGGRQPTSSYTF. The DNA of the CDR3 is TGTGCCACCCGTGGCGGACGGCAACCTACGAGCTCCTACACCTTC.

The chain links TRBV27 to TRBJ1-5; D not resolved. The germline V gene has CDR1 MNHEY and CDR2 SMNVEV (reference sequence). V shed 5 bases and J shed 0 bases, with 5 bases lying between them. The CDR3 consists of 13 residues. CDR3 amino acids: CASSRYSNQPQHF. The CDR3 DNA follows: TGTGCCAGCAGTCGTTATAGCAATCAGCCCCAGCATTTT.

The gene calls are TRBV11-1 and TRBJ1-1; 8 positions match TRBD1. This CDR3 is 19 amino acids long. Unmatched junction bases numbered 15, after V lost 2 bases and J lost 1 base. CDR1 and CDR2 (germline): SGHAT, FQDESV (reference sequence). Here the CDR3 reads CASSLYPDRVLYPNTEAFF. In DNA form, the CDR3 reads TGTGCCAGCAGCTTATACCCGGACAGGGTACTTTATCCGAACACTGAAGCTTTCTTT.

The J gene is TRBJ1-2, the V gene TRBV18; D might be TRBD1 (5 bases). Trimming removed 4 bases at V and 2 bases at J, with 11 bases between. The CDR3 is made up of 14 amino acids. Germline V CDR1 and CDR2: KGHSH, LQKENI. The CDR3 DNA reads TGTGCCAGCTCACTCGGGACGTCCAACTATGGCTACACCTTC. It specifies CASSLGTSNYGYTF.

CDR3 sequence reads: CSAGGEYEQYF. CDR3 DNA: TGCAGTGCGGGGGGGGAGTACGAGCAGTACTTC. The chain joins TRBV20-1 to TRBJ2-7, with TRBD2 matching over 7 bases. With 6 bases clipped from V and 4 bases from J, the junction kept 3 bases outside the gene matches. The germline V gene encodes CDR1 DFQATT and CDR2 SNEGSKA (reference sequence). This CDR3 has 11 residues.

This chain's CDR3 is CASSPGQGFEKLFF. DNA for the CDR3: TGCGCCAGCAGCCCGGGACAGGGATTTGAAAAACTGTTTTTT. The V call is TRBV5-1, the J call TRBJ1-4, with 9 positions matching TRBD1. Germline-derived CDR1 and CDR2 are SGHRS and YFSETQ. J was trimmed by 7 bases and V by 4 bases; bases with no gene match: 5. This CDR3 has 14 amino acids. Full variable domain (rest looked up from reference TRBV5-1 and TRBJ1-4): KAGVTQTPRYLIKTRGQQVTLSCSPISGHRSVSWYQQTPGQGLQFLFEYFSETQRNKGNFPGRFSGRQFSNSRSEMNVSTLELGDSALYLCASSPGQGFEKLFFGSGTQLSVL.

The V call is TRBV5-1, the J call TRBJ1-5; D may be TRBD1 (6 bases). The length of the CDR3 is 14 residues. Between the trimmed V and J ends, which lost 4 bases and 5 bases, there was a span of 13 bases. The germline gives CDR1 SGHRS, CDR2 YFSETQ. The CDR3 reads CASSPQGSDQPQHF. CDR3 coding DNA: TGCGCCAGCAGCCCTCAGGGGAGTGATCAGCCCCAGCATTTT.

This clone appeared a single time. The rearrangement joins TRBV19 to TRBJ2-1; 8 nucleotides line up with TRBD1. With V trimmed by 3 bases and J by 6 bases, 7 bases remained unmatched. The V gene's germline CDR1 is LNHDA and CDR2 SQIVND (reference sequence). The CDR3 is made up of 15 amino acids. CDR3 in DNA: TGTGCCAGTAGTATCAAGGTCGACAGGGGCAATGAGCAGTTCTTC. Residues: CASSIKVDRGNEQFF.